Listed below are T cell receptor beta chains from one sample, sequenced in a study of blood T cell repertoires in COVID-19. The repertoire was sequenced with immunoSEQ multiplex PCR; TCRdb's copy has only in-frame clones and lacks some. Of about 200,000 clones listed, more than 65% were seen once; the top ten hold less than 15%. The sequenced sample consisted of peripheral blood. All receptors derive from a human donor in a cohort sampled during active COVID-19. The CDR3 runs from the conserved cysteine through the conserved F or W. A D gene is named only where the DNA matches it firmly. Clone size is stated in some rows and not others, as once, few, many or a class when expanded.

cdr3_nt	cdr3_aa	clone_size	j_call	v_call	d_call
TGTGCCAGCAGTCCCCATAAGCGGGACTACGAGCAGTACTTC	CASSPHKRDYEQYF	.	TRBJ2-7	TRBV27	TRBD2
TGTGCCAGTAGTACTACCACAGGGCTCGGTACGCAGTATTTT	CASSTTTGLGTQYF	.	TRBJ2-3	TRBV19	.
TGTGCCAGCAGTCCAGAATGGGAGCAGTTCTTC	CASSPEWEQFF	.	TRBJ2-1	TRBV12-3/TRBV12-4	.
TGTGCCAGCAGCTTGAGAGCAACCGGGTATAATTCACCCCTCCACTTT	CASSLRATGYNSPLHF	.	TRBJ1-6	TRBV7-2	.
TGTGCCAGCAGCGTCCAGGGGGGTTTTAATTCACCCCTCCACTTT	CASSVQGGFNSPLHF	.	TRBJ1-6	TRBV9	TRBD1
TGCGCCAGCAGTGCGGGGCAAGGGGGATACGAGCAGTACTTC	CASSAGQGGYEQYF	.	TRBJ2-7	TRBV10-2	.
TGTGCCAGTAACCCCGGTCGGGGGTCCCTTAATTCACCCCTCCACTTT	CASNPGRGSLNSPLHF	.	TRBJ1-6	TRBV19	.
TGTGCCAGCCAGGACAGTCGGTACGAGCAGTACTTC	CASQDSRYEQYF	once	TRBJ2-7	TRBV7-2	.
TGCGCCAGCAGTCCCTCCGCGGGAGCGTTCCAAGAGACCCAGTACTTC	CASSPSAGAFQETQYF	.	TRBJ2-5	TRBV23-1	TRBD2
TGTGCCAGCAGCCGTGGACAGGGGACCGATGAAGCTTTCTTT	CASSRGQGTDEAFF	many	TRBJ1-1	TRBV3-1/TRBV3-2	TRBD1
TGTGCCAGCAGCCGATTGACAGAGAAAGACTATGGCTACACCTTC	CASSRLTEKDYGYTF	many	TRBJ1-2	TRBV11-2	.
TGCAGCGTCGTCCGGGACAGGGCCACGGAGGAGCAGTACTTC	CSVVRDRATEEQYF	.	TRBJ2-7	TRBV29-1	TRBD1
TGCGCCAGCAGCTTGCACGGGACTAGCGGAAACAATGAGCAGTTCTTC	CASSLHGTSGNNEQFF	.	TRBJ2-1	TRBV5-1	TRBD2
TGTGCCAGCGGATCCAGGCGGGGAGAGACCCAGTACTTC	CASGSRRGETQYF	.	TRBJ2-5	TRBV6-5	.
TGTGCCTGGAGGGGCGGGGGGCAGAGCTATGGCTACACCTTC	CAWRGGGQSYGYTF	.	TRBJ1-2	TRBV30	.
TGTGCCAGATTACAAGAGACCCAGTACTTC	CARLQETQYF	.	TRBJ2-5	TRBV11-3	.
TGTGCCAGCAGCCACCTCCGGAGCTCCTACAATGAGCAGTTCTTC	CASSHLRSSYNEQFF	.	TRBJ2-1	TRBV7-8	.
TGTGCCAGCAGCGGTGACAGGGGGTTGGACATTCAGTACTTC	CASSGDRGLDIQYF	.	TRBJ2-4	TRBV7-2	TRBD1
TGTGCCAGCAGCCCCCCCGGACATTCCCAAAAACTGTTTTTT	CASSPPGHSQKLFF	once	TRBJ1-4	TRBV28	.
TGTGCCACCAGTGATAGGGCTAGCGGGAGCTACGAGCAGTACTTC	CATSDRASGSYEQYF	.	TRBJ2-7	TRBV24-1	TRBD2
TGTGCCAGCAGTTATGGAGGCACTCAGGCCAATCAGCCCCAGCATTTT	CASSYGGTQANQPQHF	few	TRBJ1-5	TRBV6-6	.
TGTGCCAGCTCACTACCCTCTAAAGCGGGAGAAGAGACCCAGTACTTC	CASSLPSKAGEETQYF	.	TRBJ2-5	TRBV18	TRBD2
TGTGCCAGCAGCCCCCCCCGTCCAGAGGCGCAGTATTTT	CASSPPRPEAQYF	.	TRBJ2-3	TRBV11-2	.
TGCGCCAGCAGCTTGTCTACCGGGACAGAGAACACTGAAGCTTTCTTT	CASSLSTGTENTEAFF	.	TRBJ1-1	TRBV5-1	TRBD1
TGTGCCAGCAGTGGACACCAAAGTAGGAATCAGCCCCAGCATTTT	CASSGHQSRNQPQHF	.	TRBJ1-5	TRBV2	.
TGTGCCAGCAGCTTTGCGAAAAGCTCCTACAATGAGCAGTTCTTC	CASSFAKSSYNEQFF	.	TRBJ2-1	TRBV7-2	.
TGTGCCAGCAGTGAAATAGAGGGGGACACTGAAGCTTTCTTT	CASSEIEGDTEAFF	.	TRBJ1-1	TRBV6-1	.
TGTGCCAGTAGCGTCAGGGACAGGGTTCGTGAAAAACTGTTTTTT	CASSVRDRVREKLFF	.	TRBJ1-4	TRBV19	TRBD1
TGTGCCAGCAGCCAATCCACAGGGGATCAGCCCCAGCATTTT	CASSQSTGDQPQHF	.	TRBJ1-5	TRBV4-2	TRBD1
TGTGCCAGCAGGCGGGACAGGTCCTACGAGCAGTACTTC	CASRRDRSYEQYF	.	TRBJ2-7	TRBV5-4	TRBD1
TGTGCCAGTGGCCAGGTTCGGAATGAGCAGTTCTTC	CASGQVRNEQFF	.	TRBJ2-1	TRBV19	.
TGTGCCAGCAGCGCCGGGACAGGGGGCGTTTCGGAGACCCAGTACTTC	CASSAGTGGVSETQYF	.	TRBJ2-5	TRBV9	TRBD1
TGCGCCAGCAGTGGTTTTAAAGAGACCCAGTACTTC	CASSGFKETQYF	.	TRBJ2-5	TRBV10-2	.
TGCGCCAGCAGCGTGGGACAGGGCTTGGCCGGGGAGCTGTTTTTT	CASSVGQGLAGELFF	.	TRBJ2-2	TRBV5-1	TRBD1
TGTGCCAGCAGCTTGAGGCAGTTCAATTCACCCCTCCACTTT	CASSLRQFNSPLHF	.	TRBJ1-6	TRBV7-9	.
TGTGCCAGCAGTGAAAGGGACAGGAATAATGAAAAACTGTTTTTT	CASSERDRNNEKLFF	.	TRBJ1-4	TRBV2	TRBD1
TGTGCCAGTAGCGGGACTAGCGTTCCGGCTAGCACAGATACGCAGTATTTT	CASSGTSVPASTDTQYF	.	TRBJ2-3	TRBV19	TRBD2
TGCGCCAGCAGCTTGGTCCTCGACAGAGCCTACGAGCAGTACTTC	CASSLVLDRAYEQYF	.	TRBJ2-7	TRBV5-1	.
TGTGCCAGTAATTTGGCGGGACTTTACAATGAGCAGTTCTTC	CASNLAGLYNEQFF	.	TRBJ2-1	TRBV19	.
TGCAGCGTTGAAGGACAGGGGGACGAGCAGTACTTC	CSVEGQGDEQYF	.	TRBJ2-7	TRBV29-1	TRBD1
TGTGCCAGCAGCTTGGGGGGGGGTTCCCCCTCTGGAAACACCATATATTTT	CASSLGGGSPSGNTIYF	once	TRBJ1-3	TRBV5-4	.
TGTGCCAGCAGCGATTACAGGGATACCGGGGAGCTGTTTTTT	CASSDYRDTGELFF	.	TRBJ2-2	TRBV21-1	.
TGTGCCAGCTCTCCCGGACAGGGCCGGTACGAGCAGTACTTC	CASSPGQGRYEQYF	.	TRBJ2-7	TRBV18	TRBD1
TGTGCCAGCAGCTTCGGTTGGGGGGGGAACGGAAACACCATATATTTT	CASSFGWGGNGNTIYF	.	TRBJ1-3	TRBV7-2	.
TGTGCCAGCAGCTCCCCGGGGGTAGCGGGCTACAATGAGCAGTTCTTC	CASSSPGVAGYNEQFF	once	TRBJ2-1	TRBV7-9	TRBD2
TGTGCCAGCGCAAATGGAGGGGTGAGAAACGAGCAGTACTTC	CASANGGVRNEQYF	.	TRBJ2-7	TRBV28	.
TGCGCCAGCAGCTTGGGGGTACAGGGGGCGTCCTATAATTCACCCCTCCACTTT	CASSLGVQGASYNSPLHF	.	TRBJ1-6	TRBV5-1	TRBD1
TGTGCCAGCAGCCCCGGGACACCGATCGAGCAGTACTTC	CASSPGTPIEQYF	.	TRBJ2-7	TRBV12-3/TRBV12-4	.
TGTGCCAGCAGTTACGGCCGAAACACTGAAGCTTTCTTT	CASSYGRNTEAFF	.	TRBJ1-1	TRBV6-5	.
TGTGCCAGCAGTCCCCTGACACGCCTCCATGAGCAGTTCTTC	CASSPLTRLHEQFF	few	TRBJ2-1	TRBV28	.
TGTGCCAGCAGCTTAAAAGGGGGAACTGGGGCCAACGTCCTGACTTTC	CASSLKGGTGANVLTF	.	TRBJ2-6	TRBV7-9	.
TGTGCCAGCAGCCGGGGCTACCCACCCGGGACCCAGTACTTC	CASSRGYPPGTQYF	.	TRBJ2-5	TRBV14	.
TGTGCCACCAGCAGAGGTCTCCAGGGGGAGCAGTTCTTC	CATSRGLQGEQFF	few	TRBJ2-1	TRBV15	.
TGTGCCAGCGGCGGTCCTTTTAATGAAAAACTGTTTTTT	CASGGPFNEKLFF	.	TRBJ1-4	TRBV6-5	.
TGCAGTGCTAACAGGGTCAATGAGCAGTTCTTC	CSANRVNEQFF	.	TRBJ2-1	TRBV20-1	.
TGTGCCAGCAGCCGTGACTACTATGGCTACACCTTC	CASSRDYYGYTF	.	TRBJ1-2	TRBV3-1/TRBV3-2	.
TGTGCCAGCAGTTTATTTGGGGCGCGAGGCTACACCTTC	CASSLFGARGYTF	.	TRBJ1-2	TRBV28	.
TGTGCCAGCAGCCGAGGTGACAGAGAAGCTTTCTTT	CASSRGDREAFF	.	TRBJ1-1	TRBV3-1/TRBV3-2	.
TGTGCCATCAGTGAGTCTTTTGGGACATTTACTACTGAAGCTTTCTTT	CAISESFGTFTTEAFF	once	TRBJ1-1	TRBV10-3	.